This record concerns one T cell receptor (beta chain) sequence. Its antigen remains unknown. PCR was performed a second time for about 6 to 12 cycles using a sample-barcoded 5' primer and a J-beta primer mix. TCRdb analysed the 5' RACE reads with MiXCR anew, one entry per CDR3 protein. This table has more than 500,000 distinct CDR3 sequences, approximately 27% appearing once. This CDR3 is 13 amino acids long. The V gene lost 5 bases and the J gene lost 11 bases, with 18 bases spanning the gap. Looked up from germline, CDR1 is LNHNV and CDR2 is YYDKDF (reference sequence). This entry belongs to a study of blood T cells in healthy people across ages. Study observations and caveats: Donors of long life had a larger count of naive CD4+ cells and greater diversity than aged donors.

This TCR was sampled from a woman in her 70s in good health. The sample comprised blood. The chain uses TRBV15 and TRBJ2-5; D unclear. The CDR3, as DNA: TGTGCCACCAGCTTCCGAGTGGGGAAAGAGCAGTACTTC. Its translation is CATSFRVGKEQYF.